This T cell receptor beta chain was identified in a study of cytomegalovirus exposure and HLA in healthy donors. This CDR3 contains 15 residues. Trimming removed 3 bases from V and 0 bases from J; junction bases left unmatched: 3. From germline, CDR1 is LGHNA and CDR2 YSLEER. Repertoires were generated with immunoSEQ multiplex PCR, while TCRdb's copy carries only in-frame clones and drops some. The sample includes fewer than 150,000 clones, roughly 86% of them seen just once. In the case of this clone: The target antigen is unknown.

Notes on the study in general: According to the study, roughly 160 TCR beta chains were cytomegalovirus-associated. Despite most TCR sequences being rare, some public TCRs occurred in many donors.

This TCR was recovered from a man aged 25 to 40 in good health and CMV-seronegative. Sequencing was performed on PBMCs. The gene calls are TRBV4-3 and TRBJ1-1; TRBD1 aligns across 8 bases. The CDR3: CASSHDRGLNTEAFF. Here the CDR3 DNA reads TGCGCCAGCAGCCACGACAGGGGCCTGAACACTGAAGCTTTCTTT.